Listed here are 30 T cell receptor beta chains from one sample, sequenced in a study of shared clonotypes between healthy human individuals. The data were produced by immunoSEQ multiplex PCR, yet TCRdb's version contains in-frame clones alone and is incomplete. The sample shows around 2.1 million clones, about 93% of them seen only once. CD8 cells regarded as naive lacked CD45RO, were positively chosen for CCR7, and omitted terminally differentiated effector memory CD45RA+ cells. Specimen: naive CD8+ T cells from PBMCs. These receptors all stem from a man between 18 and 29 years old in good health. Some clones in this sample may be carry-over from other donors' samples.

The chain combines TRBV27 with TRBJ2-7; 11 bases are a match to TRBD2. Germline CDR1 MNHEY, CDR2 SMNVEV (reference sequence). The CDR3 has 16 residues. Trimming took 1 base from V and 4 from J; bases not matched to a gene: 6. The CDR3 DNA sequence: TGTGCCAGCAGTTTATTGAGGGGACTAGCGGTGTACGAGCAGTACTTC. Protein sequence: CASSLLRGLAVYEQYF.

This clone was recorded only once. J is TRBJ1-2 and V is TRBV5-8; 9 nucleotides align to TRBD1. The V and J ends lost 2 bases and 3 bases, in that order; junction bases with no gene match: 5. The CDR3 is 15 amino acids. CDR1 is SGHTS and CDR2 is YDEGEE in the germline V gene. CDR3 DNA sequence: TGTGCCAGCAGCTTAGGGACAGGGAATTACTATGGCTACACCTTC. It codes for CASSLGTGNYYGYTF.

V and J are TRBV29-1 and TRBJ2-3; TRBD2 matches at 11 bases. Trimming took 2 bases from V and 0 from J; bases not matched to a gene: 7. From germline, CDR1 is SQVTM and CDR2 ANQGSEA. The CDR3 contains 17 residues. The CDR3 loop reads CSVEPLAGGDSTDTQYF. The CDR3 region has the DNA TGCAGCGTTGAACCGCTAGCGGGAGGAGATAGCACAGATACGCAGTATTTT.

This clone was seen once. The rearrangement joins TRBV4-3 to TRBJ2-5; 9 bases line up with TRBD2. This CDR3 has 15 residues. Trimming cost V 1 base and J 0 bases; bases outside gene matches: 0. Germline values: CDR1 LGHNA, CDR2 YSLEER. CDR3 region: CASSQGLADQETQYF. The CDR3 bases are TGCGCCAGCAGCCAAGGACTAGCGGACCAAGAGACCCAGTACTTC.

This chain joins TRBV27 and TRBJ2-1; 9 nucleotides align to TRBD2. Germline trimming cut 5 bases from V and 8 bases from J; bases unmatched to any gene: 7. Germline V gives CDR1 MNHEY, CDR2 SMNVEV (reference sequence). The CDR3 is 14 residues long. Here the CDR3 DNA reads TGTGCCAGCAGTCAACTAGCGGGCAGAGATGAGCAGTTCTTC. Its translation: CASSQLAGRDEQFF.

The gene calls are TRBV11-1 and TRBJ2-7, with D perhaps given as TRBD1 or TRBD2 (5 bases each). V lost 1 base and J lost 3, with 16 bases in between. Germline CDR1 SGHAT, CDR2 FQDESV (reference sequence). This CDR3 is 16 amino acids long. The CDR3 DNA reads TGTGCCAGCAGCTTAGAGGGACCTGCCCCCGGCTACGAGCAGTACTTC. Translating gives CASSLEGPAPGYEQYF.

This chain links TRBV4-2 with TRBJ1-1; the D gene is possibly TRBD1 (6 bases). Germline V gives CDR1 LGHNA, CDR2 YNFKEQ. CDR3 length equals 13 residues. With 1 base removed from V and 9 bases from J, the gap between germline ends came to 12 bases. The DNA for the CDR3 is TGTGCCAGCAGCCAAGGATGGGGGGGGCAAGCTTTCTTT. This codes for CASSQGWGGQAFF.

About this clone itself: Within the sample, other DNA sequences also encode this same CDR3. This sequence joins TRBV7-6 and TRBJ2-2; no clear D gene. CDR1 is SGHVS, CDR2 FNYEAQ, per germline. This CDR3 has 13 residues. Trimming removed 0 bases from V and 6 bases from J, with 5 bases in between. CDR3: CASSLAGSGELFF. The CDR3 DNA follows: TGTGCCAGCAGCTTAGCCGGCTCCGGGGAGCTGTTTTTT.

This clone is a singleton in its sample. The rearrangement links TRBV6-1 to TRBJ2-3, with 9 bases fitting TRBD1. From germline, CDR1 is MNHNS and CDR2 SASEGT. V trimming: 6 bases; J trimming: 4 bases; junction bases outside the gene matches: 8. CDR3 size: 15 residues. The CDR3 nucleotides read TGTGCCAGCAGAAAGGACAGGGGTTTCCCAGATACGCAGTATTTT. Translating it yields CASRKDRGFPDTQYF.

V and J are TRBV13 and TRBJ2-3; the D gene could be TRBD1 or TRBD2 (5 bases each). This CDR3 is built from 14 residues. The ends were cut back, 5 bases at V and 3 bases at J, with 12 bases in the middle. Germline V gene lookup returns CDR1 PRHDT and CDR2 FYEKMQ (reference sequence). The CDR3 DNA reads TGTGCCAGCAGCCCGGGGCGGAGGACAGATACGCAGTATTTT. Translated, it gives CASSPGRRTDTQYF.

The J gene is TRBJ2-7, the V gene TRBV2; 7 positions agree with TRBD2. CDR3 length: 15 amino acids. Germline V CDR1 and CDR2: SNHLY, FYNNEI. The ends lost 6 bases at V and 4 bases at J; junction bases unmatched: 12. The CDR3 nucleotides are TGTGCCAGCAGGGCCGGGACTACGAAGAGGTACGAGCAGTACTTC. Its protein product is CASRAGTTKRYEQYF.

The chain carries TRBV7-9 and TRBJ2-6; no definite D call. Per the germline V gene, CDR1 is SEHNR and CDR2 is FQNEAQ (reference sequence). The CDR3 covers 17 residues. The germline V and J ends were trimmed by 2 bases and 0 bases, with 11 bases remaining between them. CDR3 coding DNA: TGTGCCAGCAGCTTACTCCCCAGGTCCTCTGGGGCCAACGTCCTGACTTTC. Its translation: CASSLLPRSSGANVLTF.

The V and J genes are TRBV19 and TRBJ1-5, with D perhaps matching TRBD1 (5 bases). CDR1 and CDR2 (germline): LNHDA, SQIVND (reference sequence). V was cut by 3 bases and J by 0 bases, with 9 bases left in between. CDR3 length equals 15 residues. The CDR3 loop is CASSMVGVSNQPQHF. The CDR3, as DNA: TGTGCCAGTAGTATGGTAGGGGTTAGCAATCAGCCCCAGCATTTT. The complete variable domain, with remaining parts taken from reference TRBV19 and TRBJ1-5, reads DGGITQSPKYLFRKEGQNVTLSCEQNLNHDAMYWYRQDPGQGLRLIYYSQIVNDFQKGDIAEGYSVSREKKESFPLTVTSAQKNPTAFYLCASSMVGVSNQPQHFGDGTRLSIL.

This clone has only a few counts. Additional DNA sequences in this sample encode the identical CDR3. J is TRBJ1-1 and V is TRBV9; D is undetermined. Germline V CDR1 and CDR2: SGDLS, YYNGEE. The CDR3 contains 14 residues. Trimming took off 0 bases at V and 1 base at J, with 7 bases between the two ends. As DNA, the CDR3 is TGTGCCAGCAGCGTAGCTCCGGGGAACACTGAAGCTTTCTTT. Protein product: CASSVAPGNTEAFF.

In this sample, this clone turned up once. The chain is built from TRBV5-1 and TRBJ1-2; TRBD1 matches at 10 bases. The V gene's germline CDR1 is SGHRS and CDR2 YFSETQ. This CDR3 comprises 16 residues. Germline trimming cut 4 bases from V and 3 bases from J; bases unmatched to any gene: 9. CDR3 coding DNA: TGCGCCAGCAGCCTACTGACAGGGGGCCTCCACTATGGCTACACCTTC. This codes for CASSLLTGGLHYGYTF.

V usage is TRBV25-1 and J usage is TRBJ2-1, with D hard to call. CDR1 is MGHDK and CDR2 is SYGVNS in the germline V gene. The CDR3 sequence is 14 residues long. V was shortened by 1 base and J by 4 bases, with 8 bases between the two germline ends. DNA for the CDR3: TGTGCCAGCAGTGAATTCACTGGATACAATGAGCAGTTCTTC. Protein sequence: CASSEFTGYNEQFF.

Only one count was recorded for this clone. The sample holds other DNA sequences that translate to the same CDR3. The chain combines TRBV27 with TRBJ2-1, with D unclear. Germline assignment: CDR1 MNHEY and CDR2 SMNVEV (reference sequence). Trimming removed 4 bases at V and 0 bases at J, with 10 bases between. The CDR3 totals 15 residues. This CDR3 is CASSSPGGSYNEQFF. CDR3 bases: TGTGCCAGCAGTTCCCCCGGCGGCTCCTACAATGAGCAGTTCTTC.

CDR3 region: CASSGATSGPYNEQFF. DNA for the CDR3: TGTGCCAGTAGTGGGGCGACTAGCGGGCCTTACAATGAGCAGTTCTTC. The chain combines TRBV19 with TRBJ2-1; TRBD2 matches at 10 bases. This CDR3 is built from 16 residues. Germline V gene sequence: CDR1 LNHDA, CDR2 SQIVND (reference sequence). Trimming cost V 5 bases and J 4 bases; bases outside gene matches: 8.

The rearrangement links TRBV18 to TRBJ2-3; D might be TRBD2 (6 bases). V lost 2 bases to trimming and J lost 1 base, with 13 bases between them. Germline CDR1 and CDR2: KGHSH and LQKENI. The CDR3 consists of 16 residues. This CDR3 reads CASSPIREPRTDTQYF. For the CDR3, the DNA is TGTGCCAGCTCACCAATCCGGGAGCCCCGCACAGATACGCAGTATTTT.

This chain links TRBV6-5 with TRBJ1-1; D uncertain. The CDR3 loop spans 14 amino acids. Germline assignment: CDR1 MNHEY and CDR2 SVGAGI. V dropped 5 bases and J dropped 0 bases, with 10 bases sitting between them. CDR3 region: CASSAGVLNTEAFF. CDR3 DNA: TGTGCCAGCAGTGCCGGGGTTCTGAACACTGAAGCTTTCTTT.

The chain has TRBV7-6 and TRBJ1-2; possibly TRBD1 for D (5 bases). This CDR3 has 14 amino acids. V dropped 3 bases and J dropped 4 bases, with 12 bases sitting between them. Germline CDR1 reads SGHVS; CDR2 reads FNYEAQ. CDR3 sequence reads: CASSLDPGGYGYTF. CDR3 sequence (DNA): TGTGCCAGCAGCTTGGACCCGGGGGGCTATGGCTACACCTTC.

The rearrangement links TRBV4-3 to TRBJ2-1; 10 bases align to TRBD2. CDR1 is LGHNA, CDR2 YSLEER, per germline. Trimming took 1 base from V and 7 from J; bases not matched to a gene: 13. The CDR3 length is 18 residues. The CDR3 reads CASSQGGVLAGPGNEQFF. Written as DNA, the CDR3 is TGCGCCAGCAGCCAAGGGGGGGTACTAGCGGGGCCGGGGAATGAGCAGTTCTTC.

The chain joins TRBV9 to TRBJ2-1; 11 bases match TRBD2. With 1 base clipped from V and 7 bases from J, the junction kept 7 bases outside the gene matches. CDR1 and CDR2 from the germline V gene are SGDLS and YYNGEE. CDR3 length: 16 amino acids. CDR3: CASSVSLAGGNNEQFF. Here the CDR3 DNA reads TGTGCCAGCAGCGTATCTCTAGCGGGAGGAAATAATGAGCAGTTCTTC.

Notes on this clone: The identical CDR3 is also encoded by other nucleotide sequences in the sample. V usage is TRBV7-2 and J usage is TRBJ1-1, with TRBD1 as a possible D gene (5 bases). Germline V gene lookup returns CDR1 SGHTA and CDR2 FQGNSA. This CDR3 region has 13 residues. V lost 4 bases to trimming and J lost 4 bases, with 10 bases between them. The CDR3 region has the DNA TGTGCCAGCAGCTGGGGACGAAGCACTGAAGCTTTCTTT. As protein: CASSWGRSTEAFF.

The chain employs TRBV27 and TRBJ2-1; 12 bases align to TRBD2. The CDR3 is made up of 16 amino acids. Germline CDR1 is MNHEY and CDR2 is SMNVEV (reference sequence). V shed 5 bases, J shed 9 bases, and the junction held 11 bases outside the gene matches. Here the CDR3 DNA reads TGTGCCAGCAGTACCCGGACTAGCGGGATGGGTAGTGAGCAGTTCTTC. Protein sequence: CASSTRTSGMGSEQFF.

The chain employs TRBV19 and TRBJ2-1; no clear D gene. Trimming left V 0 bases short and J 6 bases short, with 9 bases between. Per germline, CDR1 LNHDA and CDR2 SQIVND (reference sequence). The CDR3 is 14 amino acids. The CDR3 is CASSIDGIGNEQFF. CDR3 nucleotide sequence: TGTGCCAGTAGTATAGATGGTATTGGCAATGAGCAGTTCTTC. The whole variable domain, remainder taken from reference TRBV19 and TRBJ2-1, is DGGITQSPKYLFRKEGQNVTLSCEQNLNHDAMYWYRQDPGQGLRLIYYSQIVNDFQKGDIAEGYSVSREKKESFPLTVTSAQKNPTAFYLCASSIDGIGNEQFFGPGTRLTVL.

The chain has TRBV27 and TRBJ2-5; D call uncertain. CDR1 and CDR2 (germline): MNHEY, SMNVEV (reference sequence). V lost 5 bases and J 0 bases, leaving 13 bases between the germline ends. CDR3 size: 15 residues. CDR3 region: CASSPTPLYQETQYF. Here the CDR3 DNA reads TGTGCCAGCAGTCCCACACCGCTGTACCAAGAGACCCAGTACTTC.

The chain is built from TRBV5-4 and TRBJ1-4; unclear D gene. The CDR3 loop spans 15 amino acids. Germline CDR1 SGHNT, CDR2 YYREEE (reference sequence). V shed 4 bases and J shed 2 bases, with 12 bases lying between them. In DNA, the CDR3 is TGTGCCAGCAGCCTACGGGGAGGGACTAATGAAAAACTGTTTTTT. Protein: CASSLRGGTNEKLFF.

CDR3: CASSPGQGTNQPQHF. For the CDR3, the DNA is TGTGCCAGCAGCCCTGGACAGGGGACGAATCAGCCCCAGCATTTT. The J gene is TRBJ1-5, the V gene TRBV28; TRBD1 matches 9 bases. The germline gives CDR1 MDHEN, CDR2 SYDVKM. J lost 4 bases, V lost 6 bases, and 7 bases had no gene match. This CDR3 is 15 amino acids long.

Details on this clone: Other DNA variants within this sample encode the same CDR3. This chain uses TRBV7-9 with TRBJ2-7; D is unclear. Germline CDR1 and CDR2: SEHNR and FQNEAQ (reference sequence). V was shortened by 5 bases and J by 1 base, with 6 bases between the two germline ends. This CDR3 spans 12 amino acids. CDR3 in DNA: TGTGCCAGCAGCCTTAAATCCTACGAGCAGTACTTC. Protein product: CASSLKSYEQYF.